This T cell receptor (beta chain) appears in the sequencing data of a study of memory CD4+ T cells and cytomegalovirus serostatus. Across the whole study: Of the healthy Belgian adults, several were CMV seropositive and 20 to 30 seronegative. Overall study results and limits: Each of 67 CMV-associated TCRbeta sequences occurred in one to five individuals.

Germline lookup yields CDR1 GTSNPN and CDR2 SVGIG (reference sequence). The CDR3 has 14 amino acids. V lost 0 bases and J 1 base, leaving 9 bases between the germline ends. This clone was found once. Its target is not known. Sequenced by immunoSEQ multiplex PCR; TCRdb stores in-frame clones only, minus some. The table includes some 39,000 clones, roughly 77% detected once. Single viable CD3+CD4+CD8-CD45RO+ cells were sorted as the memory CD4+ T cells. CMV serostatus came from serum IgG against pp150, pp28, p38, p52. This TCR came from an adult in good health and CMV-seronegative. Material: memory CD4+ T cells from blood. The chain carries TRBV30 and TRBJ2-5; a weak D match, TRBD1 (5 bases). The CDR3 here is CAWSVGRGQETQYF. CDR3 DNA sequence: TGTGCCTGGAGTGTAGGAAGGGGCCAAGAGACCCAGTACTTC.